This TCR beta chain was captured in a study of beta chain features in type 1 diabetes. Expressed TCRB transcripts got sequenced, as all isolated RNA was reverse transcribed. Measured with immunoSEQ multiplex PCR; TCRdb has only the in-frame clones, and not every one. The data hold about 150,000 clones, with nearly 50% observed a single time. The CDR3 consists of 16 residues. After removal of 6 bases from V and 4 bases from J, the junction contained 10 bases not matched to a gene. Germline V CDR1 and CDR2: ENHRY, SYGVKD. Sequenced input: Tregs from blood. The chain employs TRBV10-3 and TRBJ2-1; 9 nucleotides align to TRBD1. The receptor was isolated from a man aged 18 to 29 in good health. The chain's CDR3 is CAISQRTGVGYNEQFF. The CDR3 DNA follows: TGTGCCATCAGCCAGAGGACAGGGGTGGGATACAATGAGCAGTTCTTC.